These 29 T cell receptor beta chains came from one sample sequenced in a study of OX40 agonist ivuxolimab in advanced cancers. Profiled with immunoSEQ multiplex PCR; TCRdb holds only in-frame clones, not every one. Among about 150,000 clones listed, 85% to 95% were seen once. Sequenced material: CD4+ or CD8+ T cells sorted from blood, taken in a trial of the OX40 agonist ivuxolimab. These TCRs come from an adult with an advanced solid tumor such as melanoma, head and neck, liver or kidney cancer.

The chain couples TRBV5-1 to TRBJ1-1; TRBD1 aligns across 8 bases. The V segment lost 3 bases and the J segment 5 bases; nucleotides outside the gene matches: 3. The CDR3 covers 13 residues. Germline assignment: CDR1 SGHRS and CDR2 YFSETQ. As DNA, the CDR3 is TGCGCCAGCAGCTCGGACAGGGATACTGAAGCTTTCTTT. Its protein is CASSSDRDTEAFF.

The sample holds one count of this clone. The rearrangement links TRBV7-2 to TRBJ1-1; TRBD1 aligns across 9 bases. V shed 5 bases and J 4 bases; nucleotides not matched to a gene: 8. Germline values: CDR1 SGHTA, CDR2 FQGNSA. This CDR3 region has 15 residues. The CDR3 DNA is TGTGCCAGCAGCCCCCGACAGGGGGTGGGCACTGAAGCTTTCTTT. It is translated as CASSPRQGVGTEAFF.

This rearrangement joins TRBV5-8 to TRBJ1-3; D gene unclear. CDR1 and CDR2 from the germline V gene are SGHTS and YDEGEE. The V gene lost 6 bases and the J gene lost 3 bases, with 13 bases spanning the gap. This CDR3 comprises 14 residues. CDR3 DNA: TGTGCCAGCACCCCGAGAGTCCATGGAAACACCATATATTTT. It codes for CASTPRVHGNTIYF.

The chain employs TRBV7-2 and TRBJ1-5; D gene ambiguous. V was clipped by 1 base and J by 7 bases, with 5 bases between them. Germline CDR1 reads SGHTA; CDR2 reads FQGNSA. The CDR3 consists of 12 residues. The CDR3 region is CASSLGWQPQHF. The DNA of the CDR3 is TGTGCCAGCAGCTTAGGTTGGCAGCCCCAGCATTTT.

The V call is TRBV5-6, the J call TRBJ2-1; 8 positions agree with TRBD2. With 2 bases clipped from V and 8 bases from J, the junction kept 15 bases outside the gene matches. The CDR3 covers 17 residues. Germline V gene data show CDR1 as SGHDT and CDR2 as YYEEEE. This CDR3 is CASSLGMRLAFIDEQFF. CDR3 nucleotides: TGTGCCAGCAGCTTAGGGATGAGACTAGCGTTTATCGATGAGCAGTTCTTC. Combining the CDR3 with reference TRBV5-6 and TRBJ2-1 gives the whole variable domain DAGVTQSPTHLIKTRGQQVTLRCSPKSGHDTVSWYQQALGQGPQFIFQYYEEEERQRGNFPDRFSGHQFPNYSSELNVNALLLGDSALYLCASSLGMRLAFIDEQFFGPGTRLTVL.

The rearrangement uses TRBV11-2 and TRBJ1-5; D call uncertain. The CDR3 contains 13 residues. Trimming took off 0 bases at V and 3 bases at J, with 3 bases between the two ends. The germline CDR1 and CDR2 sequences are SGHAT and FQNNGV. The DNA of the CDR3 is TGTGCCAGCAGCTTAGACGCCAATCAGCCCCAGCATTTT. As protein: CASSLDANQPQHF.

This clone was seen just once. The chain joins TRBV18 to TRBJ1-1; TRBD1 is a possible D gene (6 bases). Germline assignment: CDR1 KGHSH and CDR2 LQKENI. This CDR3 comprises 14 residues. With 3 bases removed from V and 7 bases from J, the gap between germline ends came to 15 bases. The CDR3 loop reads CASSPRLEDSEAFF. CDR3 nucleotides: TGTGCCAGCTCACCGAGGCTCGAGGACAGTGAAGCTTTCTTT.

The rearrangement joins TRBV4-2 to TRBJ2-1, with D unresolved. V lost 3 bases and J 4 bases, leaving 10 bases between the germline ends. Germline CDR1 is LGHNA and CDR2 is YNFKEQ. The CDR3 spans 14 residues. The CDR3 DNA follows: TGTGCCAGCAGCCACGGCGGCGCTTACAATGAGCAGTTCTTC. It translates to CASSHGGAYNEQFF.

The J gene is TRBJ2-7, the V gene TRBV28; D call uncertain. V lost 6 bases to trimming and J lost 4 bases, with 16 bases between them. The CDR3 runs 14 residues. Per the germline V gene, CDR1 is MDHEN and CDR2 is SYDVKM. The CDR3 loop reads CASSLPPLGYEQYF. CDR3 sequence (DNA): TGTGCCAGCAGCTTACCCCCTTTGGGGTACGAGCAGTACTTC.

This clone was found once. The rearrangement joins TRBV20-1 to TRBJ2-3; TRBD1 or TRBD2 may be the D gene (7 bases each). Germline CDR1 is DFQATT and CDR2 is SNEGSKA (reference sequence). Between the trimmed V and J ends, which lost 5 bases and 9 bases, there was a span of 12 bases. This CDR3 comprises 11 residues. CDR3 nucleotides: TGCAGTGCTCAGGGGGGGCCCACGCAGTATTTT. Protein sequence: CSAQGGPTQYF.

The gene calls are TRBV7-8 and TRBJ2-5; 9 bases align to TRBD1. The assigned J gene may be wrong: the sequence end matches TRBJ2-7 better. Germline-derived CDR1 and CDR2 are SGHVS and FQNEAQ. The CDR3 has 15 amino acids. CDR3 in amino acids: CASSSQTGGNGEQYF. As DNA, the CDR3 is TGTGCCAGCAGCTCCCAGACAGGGGGGAACGGCGAGCAGTACTTC.

The chain employs TRBV27 and TRBJ2-3, with D possibly matching TRBD2 (6 bases). Germline-derived CDR1 and CDR2 are MNHEY and SMNVEV (reference sequence). Trimming removed 5 bases at V and 0 bases at J, with 12 bases between. This CDR3 region has 15 residues. CDR3 sequence (DNA): TGTGCCAGCAGTCCCATAGCGGTTAGCACAGATACGCAGTATTTT. It yields the protein CASSPIAVSTDTQYF.

A single count supports this clone. The chain combines TRBV19 with TRBJ1-5; no definite D call. With 3 bases removed from V and 3 bases from J, the gap between germline ends came to 15 bases. From germline, CDR1 is LNHDA and CDR2 SQIVND (reference sequence). This CDR3 is 16 amino acids long. Here the CDR3 reads CASSIGSALVNQPQHF. CDR3 in DNA: TGTGCCAGTAGTATTGGGTCCGCCCTGGTCAATCAGCCCCAGCATTTT.

For this clone: Other nucleotide sequences in the sample specify the same CDR3. This chain links TRBV4-1 with TRBJ1-5, with D unclear. Trimming cost V 0 bases and J 0 bases, with 9 bases left between them. Germline assignment: CDR1 MGHRA and CDR2 YSYEKL. The CDR3 extends over 16 amino acids. CDR3 protein: CASSQDPAYSNQPQHF. The DNA of the CDR3 is TGCGCCAGCAGCCAAGATCCGGCCTATAGCAATCAGCCCCAGCATTTT.

V is TRBV6-6 and J is TRBJ1-5; TRBD1 matches at 8 bases. V shed 4 bases, J shed 9 bases, and the junction held 8 bases outside the gene matches. Per germline, CDR1 MNHNY and CDR2 SVGAGI (reference sequence). This CDR3 contains 14 residues. This CDR3 reads CASSLRTGSMPQHF. The CDR3 DNA reads TGTGCCAGCAGTTTACGGACAGGGTCCATGCCCCAGCATTTT.

This sequence joins TRBV5-8 and TRBJ1-5; D is unclear. Between the trimmed V and J ends, which lost 4 bases and 10 bases, there was a span of 12 bases. In germline, CDR1 is SGHTS, CDR2 YDEGEE. CDR3 size: 12 residues. CDR3 residues: CASSPSYGPQHF. The DNA for the CDR3 is TGTGCCAGCAGCCCCTCATACGGTCCCCAGCATTTT. Based on the CDR3 plus reference TRBV5-8 and TRBJ1-5, the full variable domain is EAGVTQSPTHLIKTRGQQATLRCSPISGHTSVYWYQQALGLGLQFLLWYDEGEERNRGNFPPRFSGRQFPNYSSELNVNALELEDSALYLCASSPSYGPQHFGDGTRLSIL.

This chain joins TRBV5-6 and TRBJ2-5; D is perhaps TRBD2 (7 bases). Germline CDR1 SGHDT, CDR2 YYEEEE. The CDR3 consists of 14 residues. V was shortened by 3 bases and J by 5 bases, with 14 bases between the two germline ends. DNA of the CDR3: TGTGCCAGCAGCTCGAGGGGGGGTCTTGAGACCCAGTACTTC. It codes for CASSSRGGLETQYF. Based on the CDR3 plus reference TRBV5-6 and TRBJ2-5, the full variable domain is DAGVTQSPTHLIKTRGQQVTLRCSPKSGHDTVSWYQQALGQGPQFIFQYYEEEERQRGNFPDRFSGHQFPNYSSELNVNALLLGDSALYLCASSSRGGLETQYFGPGTRLLVL.

This chain uses TRBV27 with TRBJ2-5; TRBD1 matches 12 bases. The germline CDR1 and CDR2 sequences are MNHEY and SMNVEV (reference sequence). V lost 7 bases, J lost 1 base, and 7 bases stayed unmatched. The CDR3 runs to 16 residues. The CDR3 DNA is TGTGCCAGCAAACCGGGACAGGGGGCGGTCCAAGAGACCCAGTACTTC. This gives the protein CASKPGQGAVQETQYF.

V gene TRBV28 combines with J gene TRBJ2-2; 9 bases line up with TRBD1. CDR1 is MDHEN, CDR2 SYDVKM, per germline. The CDR3 consists of 15 residues. The J segment lost 6 bases and the V segment lost 5 bases, leaving 7 bases of the junction unmatched. The CDR3 region is CASSPGGTGSGELFF. CDR3 nucleotides: TGTGCCAGCAGTCCTGGGGGGACAGGGTCCGGGGAGCTGTTTTTT.

The rearrangement uses TRBV7-9 and TRBJ2-1; TRBD2 aligns across 11 bases. J was trimmed by 1 base and V by 3 bases; bases with no gene match: 2. This CDR3 spans 16 amino acids. The germline CDR1 and CDR2 sequences are SEHNR and FQNEAQ (reference sequence). CDR3 bases: TGTGCCAGCAGCTTTTCTAGCGGGGGGTCCTACAATGAGCAGTTCTTC. It specifies CASSFSSGGSYNEQFF. The entire variable domain, with the rest obtained from reference TRBV7-9 and TRBJ2-1, is as follows: DTGVSQNPRHKITKRGQNVTFRCDPISEHNRLYWYRQTLGQGPEFLTYFQNEAQLEKSRLLSDRFSAERPKGSFSTLEIQRTEQGDSAMYLCASSFSSGGSYNEQFFGPGTRLTVL.

CDR3 DNA: TGTGCCAGCTCACCAACTATGAGCGGAGTCAATCAGCCCCAGCATTTT. It encodes CASSPTMSGVNQPQHF. V usage is TRBV18 and J usage is TRBJ1-5; D not certain. V was clipped by 2 bases and J by 3 bases, with 14 bases between them. This CDR3 has 16 amino acids. Germline loops: CDR1 KGHSH, CDR2 LQKENI.

The chain employs TRBV5-4 and TRBJ2-7; no clear D. CDR1 is SGHNT, CDR2 YYREEE, per germline (reference sequence). CDR3 size: 12 residues. The ends were cut back, 0 bases at V and 4 bases at J, with 5 bases in the middle. This CDR3 reads CASSLEEYEQYF. The CDR3 DNA reads as TGTGCCAGCAGCTTGGAGGAGTACGAGCAGTACTTC.

The chain has TRBV6-5 and TRBJ2-1; D may be TRBD2 (6 bases). The CDR3 loop spans 14 amino acids. The V end was cut by 1 base, the J end by 6 bases, with 10 bases between. The V gene's germline CDR1 is MNHEY and CDR2 SVGAGI. CDR3 sequence reads: CASSYLGGINEQFF. The CDR3 DNA reads TGTGCCAGCAGTTACTTGGGCGGGATCAATGAGCAGTTCTTC.

The CDR3 sequence is CASSQVSGGASSYEQYF. CDR3 in DNA: TGTGCCAGCAGCCAAGTTTCGGGAGGGGCGAGCTCCTACGAGCAGTACTTC. This chain joins TRBV28 and TRBJ2-7; 8 nucleotides align to TRBD2. Trimming at V came to 6 bases and at J to 0 bases, leaving 13 bases not matched to a gene. This CDR3 comprises 17 residues. CDR1 MDHEN and CDR2 SYDVKM come from the germline V gene.

The CDR3 spells CASPRRAGRSTDTQYF. In DNA, the CDR3 is TGTGCCAGCCCCCGTAGAGCAGGGCGGTCCACAGATACGCAGTATTTT. V is TRBV28 and J is TRBJ2-3; D may be TRBD1 (5 bases). The CDR3 is 16 amino acids. Germline assignment: CDR1 MDHEN and CDR2 SYDVKM. The V and J ends lost 8 bases and 2 bases respectively, with 20 bases between them.

The chain employs TRBV9 and TRBJ2-5; D is undetermined. This CDR3 is built from 14 residues. Trimming took off 4 bases at V and 5 bases at J, with 15 bases between the two ends. Germline V gene lookup returns CDR1 SGDLS and CDR2 YYNGEE. The CDR3 nucleotides read TGTGCCAGCAGCCCGAATAGGATCGTGGAGACCCAGTACTTC. It is translated as CASSPNRIVETQYF.

This sequence joins TRBV11-2 and TRBJ2-3, with D unresolved. The V and J ends lost 2 bases and 1 base respectively, with 7 bases between them. The V gene's germline CDR1 is SGHAT and CDR2 FQNNGV. CDR3 length: 14 residues. CDR3 sequence: CASSLLRGTDTQYF. The CDR3 coding sequence is TGTGCCAGCAGCTTATTACGGGGCACAGATACGCAGTATTTT.

The rearrangement uses TRBV7-9 and TRBJ2-1, with TRBD2 matching over 16 bases. Germline trimming cut 5 bases from V and 7 bases from J; bases unmatched to any gene: 14. The CDR3 length is 19 residues. Germline assignment: CDR1 SEHNR and CDR2 FQNEAQ (reference sequence). CDR3 loop: CASSPVPGLAGGPRNEQFF. The CDR3 bases are TGTGCCAGCAGCCCCGTCCCGGGACTAGCGGGGGGGCCAAGGAATGAGCAGTTCTTC.

This chain joins TRBV19 and TRBJ1-6, with 8 bases aligning to TRBD1. Germline CDR1 reads LNHDA; CDR2 reads SQIVND (reference sequence). This CDR3 contains 13 residues. The V and J ends lost 5 bases and 15 bases, in that order; junction bases with no gene match: 9. In DNA form, the CDR3 reads TGTGCCAGTAGTTCCGACAGGGGTGAACTCCTCCACTTT. This codes for CASSSDRGELLHF. Using reference TRBV19 and TRBJ1-6 for the parts outside the CDR3, the full variable domain is DGGITQSPKYLFRKEGQNVTLSCEQNLNHDAMYWYRQDPGQGLRLIYYSQIVNDFQKGDIAEGYSVSREKKESFPLTVTSAQKNPTAFYLCASSSDRGELLHFGNGTRLTVT.